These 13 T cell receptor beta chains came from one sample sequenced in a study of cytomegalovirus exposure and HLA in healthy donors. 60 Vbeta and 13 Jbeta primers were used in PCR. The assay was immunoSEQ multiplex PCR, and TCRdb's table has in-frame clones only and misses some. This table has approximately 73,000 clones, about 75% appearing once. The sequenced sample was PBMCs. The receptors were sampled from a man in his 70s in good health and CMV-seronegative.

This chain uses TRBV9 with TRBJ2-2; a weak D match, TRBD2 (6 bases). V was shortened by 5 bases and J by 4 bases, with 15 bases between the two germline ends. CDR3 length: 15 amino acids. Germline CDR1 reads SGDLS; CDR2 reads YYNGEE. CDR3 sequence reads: CASRGGARGTGELFF. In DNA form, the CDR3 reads TGTGCCAGCAGAGGCGGGGCTAGAGGCACCGGGGAGCTGTTTTTT. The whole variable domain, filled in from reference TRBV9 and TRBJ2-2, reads DSGVTQTPKHLITATGQRVTLRCSPRSGDLSVYWYQQSLDQGLQFLIQYYNGEERAKGNILERFSAQQFPDLHSELNLSSLELGDSALYFCASRGGARGTGELFFGEGSRLTVL.

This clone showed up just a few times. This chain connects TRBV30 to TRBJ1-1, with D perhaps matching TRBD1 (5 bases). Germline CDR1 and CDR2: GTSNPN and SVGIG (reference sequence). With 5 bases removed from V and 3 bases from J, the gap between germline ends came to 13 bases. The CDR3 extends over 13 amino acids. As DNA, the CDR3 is TGTGCCTGGGGACATACAAGGGACACTGAAGCTTTCTTT. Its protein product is CAWGHTRDTEAFF.

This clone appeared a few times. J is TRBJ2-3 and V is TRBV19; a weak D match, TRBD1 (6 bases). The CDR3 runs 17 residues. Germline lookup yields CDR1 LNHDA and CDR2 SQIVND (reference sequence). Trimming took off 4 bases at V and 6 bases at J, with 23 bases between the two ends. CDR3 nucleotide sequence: TGTGCCAGTAGTAGAACGCCGGGACACCCGGGGCGGGATACGCAGTATTTT. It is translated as CASSRTPGHPGRDTQYF.

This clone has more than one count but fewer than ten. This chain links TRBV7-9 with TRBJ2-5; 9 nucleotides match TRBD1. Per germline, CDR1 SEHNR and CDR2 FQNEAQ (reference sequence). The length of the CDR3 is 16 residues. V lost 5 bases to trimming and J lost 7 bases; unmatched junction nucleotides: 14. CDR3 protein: CASSLGTGPRLGTQYF. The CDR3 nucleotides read TGTGCCAGCAGCCTAGGGACAGGGCCCCGACTGGGGACCCAGTACTTC.

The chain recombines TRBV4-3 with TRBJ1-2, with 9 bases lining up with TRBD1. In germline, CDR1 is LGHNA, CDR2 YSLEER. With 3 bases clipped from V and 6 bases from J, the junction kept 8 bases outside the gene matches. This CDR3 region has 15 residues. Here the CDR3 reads CASSHRTGDWNGYTF. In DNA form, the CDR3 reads TGCGCCAGCAGCCACAGGACAGGGGACTGGAATGGCTACACCTTC.

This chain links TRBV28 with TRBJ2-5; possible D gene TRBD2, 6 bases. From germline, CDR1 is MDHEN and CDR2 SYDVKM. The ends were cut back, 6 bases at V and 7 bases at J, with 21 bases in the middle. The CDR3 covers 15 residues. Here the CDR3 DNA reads TGTGCCAGCAGCTCGTCCGGGACTCCCGGATTGACCCAGTACTTC. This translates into CASSSSGTPGLTQYF.

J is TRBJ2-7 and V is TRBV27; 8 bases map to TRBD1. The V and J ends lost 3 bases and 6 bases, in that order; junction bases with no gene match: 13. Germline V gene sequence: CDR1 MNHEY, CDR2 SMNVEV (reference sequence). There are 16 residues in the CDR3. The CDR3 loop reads CASSFPSTGGLREQYF. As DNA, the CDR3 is TGTGCCAGCAGTTTTCCGAGCACAGGGGGATTGCGCGAGCAGTACTTC.

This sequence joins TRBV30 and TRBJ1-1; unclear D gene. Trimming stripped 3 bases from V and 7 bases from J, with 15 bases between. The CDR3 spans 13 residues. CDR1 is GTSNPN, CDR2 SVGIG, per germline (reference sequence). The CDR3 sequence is CAWRPQPGSEAFF. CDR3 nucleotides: TGTGCCTGGAGACCCCAGCCGGGGAGTGAAGCTTTCTTT.

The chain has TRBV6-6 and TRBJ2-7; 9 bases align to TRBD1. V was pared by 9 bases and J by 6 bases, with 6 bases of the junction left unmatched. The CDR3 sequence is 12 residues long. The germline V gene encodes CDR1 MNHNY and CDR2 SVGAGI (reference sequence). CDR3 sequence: CASLDRGGEQYF. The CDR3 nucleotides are TGTGCCAGTTTGGACAGGGGAGGCGAGCAGTACTTC.

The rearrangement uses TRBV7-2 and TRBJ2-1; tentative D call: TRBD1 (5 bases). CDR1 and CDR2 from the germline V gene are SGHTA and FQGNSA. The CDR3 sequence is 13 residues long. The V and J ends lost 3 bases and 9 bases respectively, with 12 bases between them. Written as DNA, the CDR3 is TGTGCCAGCAGCTTTCAGGGCGGCGCTGAGCAGTTCTTC. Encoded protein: CASSFQGGAEQFF.

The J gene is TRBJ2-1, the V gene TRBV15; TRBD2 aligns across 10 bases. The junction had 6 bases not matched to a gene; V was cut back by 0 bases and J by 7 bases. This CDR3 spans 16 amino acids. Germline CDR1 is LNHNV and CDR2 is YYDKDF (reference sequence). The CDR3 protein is CATSRDLGLAINEQFF. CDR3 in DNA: TGTGCCACCAGCAGAGACCTGGGACTAGCGATTAATGAGCAGTTCTTC.

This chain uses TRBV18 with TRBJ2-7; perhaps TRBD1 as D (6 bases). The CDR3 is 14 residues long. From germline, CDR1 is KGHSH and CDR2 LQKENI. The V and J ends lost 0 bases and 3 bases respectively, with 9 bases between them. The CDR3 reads CASSPPDSLYEQYF. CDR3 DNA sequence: TGTGCCAGCTCACCACCGGACAGCCTCTACGAGCAGTACTTC.

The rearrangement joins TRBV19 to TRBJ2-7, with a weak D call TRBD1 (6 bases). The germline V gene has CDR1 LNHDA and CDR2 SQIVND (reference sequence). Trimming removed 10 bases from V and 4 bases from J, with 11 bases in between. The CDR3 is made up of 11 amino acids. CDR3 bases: TGTGCCACTCGGGACACTTACGAGCAGTACTTC. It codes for CATRDTYEQYF. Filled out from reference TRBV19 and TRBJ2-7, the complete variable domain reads DGGITQSPKYLFRKEGQNVTLSCEQNLNHDAMYWYRQDPGQGLRLIYYSQIVNDFQKGDIAEGYSVSREKKESFPLTVTSAQKNPTAFYLCATRDTYEQYFGPGTRLTVT.